This T cell receptor (beta chain) originates from a study of cytomegalovirus exposure and HLA in healthy donors. General study results and limits: Beyond CMV serostatus, there was no information to go on about immune exposure. A reported reduction in N-insertions relative to the approximately 690-donor mean was seen in an Asian-associated ancestry cluster in a later analysis. In a later analysis, compared with equally common non-associated chains, HLA-associated beta chains were more expanded.

This clone was detected a few times. No antigen is known for it. The study ran its PCR with 60 Vbeta and 13 Jbeta primers. TCRdb keeps only in-frame clones here, not all; method: immunoSEQ multiplex PCR. In the table there are 90,000 to 150,000 clones, 81% of which are singletons. The sequencing sample was made of PBMCs. This receptor was taken from a woman in her thirties or forties in good health and CMV-seronegative.

The CDR3 sequence: CASSLDLAGGIQQYF. The CDR3, as DNA: TGTGCCAGCAGCTTAGACCTAGCGGGAGGAATTCAGCAGTACTTC. This chain connects TRBV7-9 to TRBJ2-7, with TRBD2 matching over 11 bases. Losses at the gene ends were 1 base for V and 8 bases for J; bases not matched to a gene: 7. The length of the CDR3 is 15 residues. In germline, CDR1 is SEHNR, CDR2 FQNEAQ (reference sequence).